This T cell receptor beta chain stems from a study of HIV-infected patients and healthy controls. This CDR3 is 15 amino acids long. Trimming cost V 5 bases and J 0 bases, with 12 bases left between them. Germline CDR1 and CDR2: SGHAT and FQNNGV. In TCRdb, the 5' RACE reads were re-called with MiXCR into one record per CDR3 protein. The data show 60,000 to 75,000 distinct CDR3 sequences, roughly 16% seen once. This clonotype was sampled from a human donor in good health. The chain has TRBV11-2 and TRBJ2-3, with unresolved D. The sequenced material came from CD4+ T cells from blood. CDR3 nucleotide sequence: TGTGCCAGCAGCATTACTACTCTAAGCACAGATACGCAGTATTTT. Protein sequence: CASSITTLSTDTQYF.